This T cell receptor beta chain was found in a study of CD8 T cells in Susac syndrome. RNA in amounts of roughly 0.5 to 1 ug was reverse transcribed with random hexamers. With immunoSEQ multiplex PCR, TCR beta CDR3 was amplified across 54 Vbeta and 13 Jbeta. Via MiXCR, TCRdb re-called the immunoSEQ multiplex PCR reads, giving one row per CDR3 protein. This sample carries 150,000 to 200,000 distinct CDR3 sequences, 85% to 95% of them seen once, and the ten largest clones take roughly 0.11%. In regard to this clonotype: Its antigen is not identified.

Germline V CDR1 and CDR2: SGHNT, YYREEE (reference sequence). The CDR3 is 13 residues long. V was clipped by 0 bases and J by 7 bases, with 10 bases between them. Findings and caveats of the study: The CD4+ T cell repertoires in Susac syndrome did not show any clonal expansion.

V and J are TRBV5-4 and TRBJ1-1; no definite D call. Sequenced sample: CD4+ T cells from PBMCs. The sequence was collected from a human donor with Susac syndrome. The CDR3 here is CASSLELGDEAFF. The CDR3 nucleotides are TGTGCCAGCAGCTTGGAGTTGGGAGATGAAGCTTTCTTT.